A single sample is the source of the 23 T cell receptor beta chains below, sequenced in a study of OX40 agonist ivuxolimab in advanced cancers. To prepare the library, the immunoSEQ multiplex PCR assay was applied. The table comes from immuneACCESS by way of TCRdb, which keeps in-frame sequences with V and J called. Part of the clones is missing from these tables; in studies checked, under half for an unresolved V gene and the rest for unknown reasons. This sample is represented by about 62,000 clones; 80% to 95% of them were singletons. The ten biggest clones cover 0.62% of the sample. Source: CD4+ or CD8+ T cells sorted from blood, taken in a trial of the OX40 agonist ivuxolimab. The receptors shown here come from an adult with an advanced solid tumor such as melanoma, head and neck, liver or kidney cancer.

The rearrangement uses TRBV30 and TRBJ1-5; the D gene is possibly TRBD1 (5 bases). V gave up 2 bases and J gave up 7 bases, with 12 bases separating them. This CDR3 spans 13 amino acids. CDR1 is GTSNPN and CDR2 is SVGIG in the germline V gene (reference sequence). As DNA, the CDR3 is TGTGCCTGGAGTTCAGCCGGGGGACAGCCCCAGCATTTT. This encodes CAWSSAGGQPQHF.

This clone was seen just once. The chain combines TRBV9 with TRBJ1-2; D perhaps matches TRBD1 (5 bases). The CDR3 has 14 residues. The germline gives CDR1 SGDLS, CDR2 YYNGEE. V was cut by 5 bases and J by 7 bases, with 18 bases left in between. For the CDR3, the DNA is TGTGCCAGCAGGGGGGTCCACGCTGCGGCTGGCTACACCTTC. Residues: CASRGVHAAAGYTF.

The chain joins TRBV19 to TRBJ1-2, with 7 bases matching TRBD1. CDR1 is LNHDA and CDR2 is SQIVND in the germline V gene (reference sequence). The CDR3 length is 14 residues. V lost 5 bases to trimming and J lost 9 bases; unmatched junction nucleotides: 12. CDR3: CASSSKTGFFRYTF. Here the CDR3 DNA reads TGTGCCAGTAGTTCGAAGACAGGGTTCTTCCGCTACACCTTC.

J is TRBJ1-5 and V is TRBV5-1; TRBD1 agrees at 7 bases. The germline gives CDR1 SGHRS, CDR2 YFSETQ. The V gene end was trimmed by 7 bases and the J gene end by 1 base; junction bases not matched to a gene: 2. The CDR3 sequence is 13 residues long. In nucleotides, the CDR3 is TGCGCCAGCTCGACAGGGAGCAATCAGCCCCAGCATTTT. It translates to CASSTGSNQPQHF.

V usage is TRBV6-1 and J usage is TRBJ2-3; no firm D call. Between the trimmed V and J ends, which lost 1 base and 2 bases, there was a span of 10 bases. The CDR3 loop spans 15 amino acids. Germline CDR1 is MNHNS and CDR2 is SASEGT. The CDR3 bases are TGTGCCAGCAGTGAAGAGGGCCCAACCACAGATACGCAGTATTTT. This translates into CASSEEGPTTDTQYF.

There are a few counts of this clone. This chain links TRBV5-5 with TRBJ1-2; a weak D match, TRBD1 (5 bases). Looked up from germline, CDR1 is SGHKS and CDR2 is YYEKEE (reference sequence). V was clipped by 1 base and J by 4 bases, with 11 bases between them. This CDR3 is 14 amino acids long. The CDR3 nucleotides are TGTGCCAGCAGCTTGTCCAGACAGATCTATGGCTACACCTTC. It codes for CASSLSRQIYGYTF.

The chain recombines TRBV6-1 with TRBJ2-5; TRBD2 agrees at 16 bases. Germline CDR1 reads MNHNS; CDR2 reads SASEGT. The CDR3 length is 19 residues. V shed 4 bases, J shed 9 bases, and the junction held 17 bases outside the gene matches. The CDR3 sequence is CASSGGGPGLAGGYSAQYF. The CDR3 coding sequence is TGTGCCAGCAGTGGAGGTGGGCCGGGACTAGCGGGGGGGTACTCGGCCCAGTACTTC.

The V and J genes are TRBV20-1 and TRBJ1-1; D call uncertain. Per germline, CDR1 DFQATT and CDR2 SNEGSKA (reference sequence). V lost 4 bases and J 3 bases, leaving 6 bases between the germline ends. The CDR3 length is 11 residues. The CDR3 region has the DNA TGCAGTGCTATCGGGTACACTGAAGCTTTCTTT. This encodes CSAIGYTEAFF.

The chain joins TRBV9 to TRBJ2-5, with 8 bases aligning to TRBD2. Germline CDR1 reads SGDLS; CDR2 reads YYNGEE. This CDR3 has 15 residues. V was pared by 0 bases and J by 5 bases, with 6 bases of the junction left unmatched. CDR3 loop: CASSVDVAGMETQYF. Here the CDR3 DNA reads TGTGCCAGCAGCGTAGATGTAGCGGGGATGGAGACCCAGTACTTC.

The chain couples TRBV25-1 to TRBJ1-2, with 11 bases matching TRBD1. This CDR3 contains 16 residues. Germline-derived CDR1 and CDR2 are MGHDK and SYGVNS. V lost 7 bases and J lost 3; bases outside the gene matches: 10. CDR3 loop: CASKRTGGSGDYGYTF. The CDR3 coding sequence is TGTGCCAGCAAGAGGACAGGGGGCTCTGGAGACTATGGCTACACCTTC.

This chain joins TRBV6-5 and TRBJ1-5; 7 bases fit TRBD1. The V segment lost 8 bases and the J segment 4 bases; nucleotides outside the gene matches: 11. Germline CDR1 and CDR2: MNHEY and SVGAGI. This CDR3 comprises 15 residues. This chain's CDR3 is CASRTSRDRNQPQHF. CDR3 DNA sequence: TGTGCCAGCCGGACCTCCCGGGACAGAAATCAGCCCCAGCATTTT.

The V and J genes are TRBV27 and TRBJ1-5, with D perhaps matching TRBD1 (5 bases). Trimming shortened V by 6 bases and J by 1 base, and 10 bases separated the two germline ends. This CDR3 spans 14 amino acids. CDR1 is MNHEY, CDR2 SMNVEV, per germline (reference sequence). CDR3 sequence (DNA): TGTGCCAGCAGGGGACTGCAGAGCAATCAGCCCCAGCATTTT. It codes for CASRGLQSNQPQHF.

The rearrangement uses TRBV6-5 and TRBJ2-7; 7 bases are a match to TRBD1. The ends lost 5 bases at V and 3 bases at J; junction bases unmatched: 7. This CDR3 contains 14 residues. The germline V gene encodes CDR1 MNHEY and CDR2 SVGAGI. Here the CDR3 DNA reads TGTGCCAGCAGTCAGACAGGGAACATCTACGAGCAGTACTTC. It codes for CASSQTGNIYEQYF.

This clone has only one observation. V and J are TRBV30 and TRBJ2-5, with D hard to call. The CDR3 is 15 amino acids. Germline loops: CDR1 GTSNPN, CDR2 SVGIG (reference sequence). Trimming left V 1 base short and J 7 bases short, with 19 bases between. In DNA form, the CDR3 reads TGTGCCTGGAGTGGCACCCCCTGGGGTCTAGGGACCCAGTACTTC. Translation: CAWSGTPWGLGTQYF.

This clone was counted between two and nine times. The chain links TRBV7-9 to TRBJ1-5; the D is unclear. Trimming took off 2 bases at V and 6 bases at J, with 8 bases between the two ends. This CDR3 spans 13 amino acids. The germline CDR1 and CDR2 sequences are SEHNR and FQNEAQ (reference sequence). CDR3 protein: CASSLPGVQPQHF. Written as DNA, the CDR3 is TGTGCCAGCAGCTTACCGGGAGTTCAGCCCCAGCATTTT.

The chain couples TRBV5-5 to TRBJ2-5; 10 bases line up with TRBD2. V dropped 2 bases and J dropped 6; count of bases not matched to a gene: 4. In germline, CDR1 is SGHKS, CDR2 YYEKEE (reference sequence). The CDR3 consists of 14 residues. The chain's CDR3 is CASSLGLAEKTQYF. CDR3 nucleotide sequence: TGTGCCAGCAGCTTAGGACTAGCGGAAAAGACCCAGTACTTC.

The V gene is TRBV4-1, the J gene TRBJ2-1; TRBD2 matches 7 bases. The length of the CDR3 is 18 residues. The germline V gene encodes CDR1 MGHRA and CDR2 YSYEKL. With V trimmed by 0 bases and J by 6 bases, 14 bases remained unmatched. The CDR3: CASSQEGTTRVPSNEQFF. CDR3 bases: TGCGCCAGCAGCCAAGAGGGGACTACCCGAGTCCCCTCCAATGAGCAGTTCTTC.

The rearrangement links TRBV19 to TRBJ1-1, with 7 nucleotides matching TRBD1. Germline V gene lookup returns CDR1 LNHDA and CDR2 SQIVND (reference sequence). Trimming took 4 bases from V and 4 from J; bases not matched to a gene: 12. The CDR3 length is 16 residues. The CDR3 reads CASSTLSAGGPTEAFF. The CDR3 bases are TGTGCCAGTAGTACCCTTTCGGCAGGGGGGCCCACTGAAGCTTTCTTT.

The V and J genes are TRBV5-4 and TRBJ2-1, with TRBD2 identical over 7 bases. Germline loops: CDR1 SGHNT, CDR2 YYREEE (reference sequence). Trimming cost V 0 bases and J 7 bases; bases outside gene matches: 7. This CDR3 region has 15 residues. Here the CDR3 DNA reads TGTGCCAGCAGCTTGGTTGGCGGGAGCGGGAATGAGCAGTTCTTC. It specifies CASSLVGGSGNEQFF.

V usage is TRBV29-1 and J usage is TRBJ2-5, with 12 bases that match TRBD1. This CDR3 is built from 15 residues. The V and J ends lost 7 bases and 4 bases, in that order; junction bases with no gene match: 10. Germline CDR1 reads SQVTM; CDR2 reads ANQGSEA. Here the CDR3 reads CSAGQGASQIETQYF. CDR3 bases: TGCAGCGCGGGACAGGGGGCAAGCCAAATAGAGACCCAGTACTTC.

This chain uses TRBV27 with TRBJ1-1, with no clear D. CDR1 is MNHEY and CDR2 is SMNVEV in the germline V gene (reference sequence). There are 15 residues in the CDR3. V was trimmed by 3 bases and J by 0 bases, leaving 11 bases between them. CDR3 sequence reads: CASSFQDPMNTEAFF. The CDR3 DNA sequence: TGTGCCAGCAGTTTTCAGGACCCTATGAACACTGAAGCTTTCTTT.

V gene TRBV19 combines with J gene TRBJ1-2; maybe TRBD1 (6 bases). This CDR3 region has 15 residues. Germline lookup yields CDR1 LNHDA and CDR2 SQIVND (reference sequence). With 1 base removed from V and 3 bases from J, the gap between germline ends came to 12 bases. The CDR3 protein is CASSIGGRGDYGYTF. The CDR3 region has the DNA TGTGCCAGTAGTATAGGAGGCAGGGGCGACTATGGCTACACCTTC.

V and J are TRBV5-1 and TRBJ2-3; D perhaps matches TRBD1 (6 bases). The V gene lost 0 bases and the J gene lost 3 bases, with 11 bases spanning the gap. The CDR3 spans 15 residues. Per the germline V gene, CDR1 is SGHRS and CDR2 is YFSETQ. Here the CDR3 DNA reads TGCGCCAGCAGCTTGGGGACAGCCCTAACAGATACGCAGTATTTT. It specifies CASSLGTALTDTQYF.